Described below is a single T cell receptor beta chain sequence and its context. Its specificity is not known. All of the isolated RNA was reverse transcribed, so expressed TCRB transcripts were sequenced. Assay used: immunoSEQ multiplex PCR; TCRdb lists only in-frame clones, some missing. The repertoire holds roughly 450,000 clones, with about 10% as singletons. The entry originates in a study of beta chain features in type 1 diabetes. About the research overall: Cells sorted and examined across all samples totaled roughly 100,000,000. Overall study findings and caveats: TCRB CDR3s were moderately but significantly shorter in Type 1 diabetes patients in all four CD4+ subsets.

There are 15 residues in the CDR3. With V trimmed by 5 bases and J by 8 bases, 10 bases remained unmatched. Germline V gene data show CDR1 as MGHDK and CDR2 as SYGVNS. On average, the one heparinised blood draw given by each donor was approximately 100 mL. This sequence was found in a woman aged 18-30 years in good health. The sequencing sample was made of naive CD4+ T cells from blood. The V gene is TRBV25-1, the J gene TRBJ2-1, with 9 bases lining up with TRBD2. The CDR3 reads CASSKGLARSHEQFF. CDR3 bases: TGTGCCAGCAGTAAGGGACTAGCTAGGTCCCATGAGCAGTTCTTC.